Listed here are 31 T cell receptor beta chains from one sample, sequenced in a study of circulating CD8 cells and anti-PD-1 response in melanoma. Sorting of live CD3+CD8+TCRalphabeta+ cells by PD-1 and/or TIGIT gave four subsets. TCR libraries were prepared from roughly 14 ng of total RNA with the QIAseq Immune Repertoire TCR panel. TCRdb called the reads again in MiXCR, with one record for every CDR3 protein. This table has 350 to 450 distinct CDR3 sequences, 6.5% appearing once. Sequenced here: CD8+ T cells from PBMCs, sampled at baseline or after one month of anti-PD-1 therapy (not recorded which). These receptors were taken from a human donor with melanoma.

By sample fraction, this clonotype is large. The V call is TRBV5-4, the J call TRBJ2-1; 7 bases line up with TRBD1. The CDR3 length is 14 residues. The J segment lost 5 bases and the V segment lost 4 bases, leaving 6 bases of the junction unmatched. Germline-derived CDR1 and CDR2 are SGHNT and YYREEE (reference sequence). CDR3 protein: CASSLSGTDNEQFF. The CDR3 DNA sequence: TGTGCCAGCAGCCTTTCCGGGACAGACAATGAGCAGTTCTTC.

By proportion, this clonotype is large. The rearrangement links TRBV7-2 to TRBJ2-7; D remains ambiguous. The germline gives CDR1 SGHTA, CDR2 FQGNSA. V gave up 4 bases and J gave up 2 bases, with 3 bases separating them. CDR3 length equals 11 residues. CDR3: CASSSTYEQYF. As DNA, the CDR3 is TGTGCCAGCAGCTCCACCTACGAGCAGTACTTC.

By frequency in the sample, this clonotype is medium-sized. The chain carries TRBV14 and TRBJ2-5; 13 nucleotides match TRBD2. In germline, CDR1 is SGHDN, CDR2 FVKESK. V shed 4 bases and J 9 bases; nucleotides not matched to a gene: 8. The CDR3 extends over 15 amino acids. The CDR3, as DNA: TGTGCCAGCAGCCTACTAGCGGGGGGGCCGAAGGCCCAGTACTTC. Translating gives CASSLLAGGPKAQYF.

This clonotype is classed as large. The chain carries TRBV29-1 and TRBJ1-2; D is unresolved. CDR1 and CDR2 from the germline V gene are SQVTM and ANQGSEA. This CDR3 region has 13 residues. V was clipped by 3 bases and J by 4 bases, with 12 bases between them. CDR3 in DNA: TGCAGCGTTGAGGATGGGCAGACCTATGGCTACACCTTC. This encodes CSVEDGQTYGYTF.

This clonotype is large in the sample. This chain joins TRBV28 and TRBJ2-7, with a possible D match to TRBD2 (5 bases). Germline V lookup: CDR1 MDHEN, CDR2 SYDVKM. Between the trimmed V and J ends, which lost 6 bases and 0 bases, there was a span of 21 bases. The CDR3 runs to 17 residues. The CDR3 is CASSNGPGLKSSYEQYF. CDR3 sequence (DNA): TGTGCCAGCAGCAACGGACCCGGACTTAAGAGCTCCTACGAGCAGTACTTC. The variable domain in full, with the rest retrieved from reference TRBV28 and TRBJ2-7, is DVKVTQSSRYLVKRTGEKVFLECVQDMDHENMFWYRQDPGLGLRLIYFSYDVKMKEKGDIPEGYSVSREKKERFSLILESASTNQTSMYLCASSNGPGLKSSYEQYFGPGTRLTVT.

This clonotype is termed medium-sized. The chain employs TRBV2 and TRBJ2-3, with 14 nucleotides matching TRBD2. The CDR3 extends over 18 amino acids. Germline CDR1 SNHLY, CDR2 FYNNEI. J lost 4 bases, V lost 4 bases, and 10 bases had no gene match. The DNA of the CDR3 is TGTGCCAGCAGTGTATTCGGGACTAGCGGGAGCTGGGCAGATACGCAGTATTTT. This codes for CASSVFGTSGSWADTQYF.

This clonotype is labeled as medium-sized. The CDR3: CASSLGQLAGTHNEQFF. CDR3 coding DNA: TGTGCCAGCAGCTTAGGCCAACTAGCGGGGACGCACAATGAGCAGTTCTTC. The chain joins TRBV11-3 to TRBJ2-1; TRBD2 agrees at 10 bases. The CDR3 is 17 amino acids. V dropped 1 base and J dropped 5; count of bases not matched to a gene: 8. The germline CDR1 and CDR2 sequences are SGHNT and YENEEA.

Concerning this clonotype: A far larger clone is just one base off, so this is likely a read error. This chain uses TRBV28 with TRBJ2-7, with D unclear. Germline CDR1 and CDR2: MDHEN and SYDVKM. This CDR3 has 14 amino acids. The V end lost 3 bases, the J end lost 7 bases, and 16 bases lay between the germline ends. The CDR3 protein is CASSLAGSYNEQYF. CDR3 in DNA: TGTGCCAGCAGTTTGGCAGGCTCCTACAATGAGCAGTACTTC. Full variable domain (remainder filled in from reference TRBV28 and TRBJ2-7): DVKVTQSSRYLVKRTGEKVFLECVQDMDHENMFWYRQDPGLGLRLIYFSYDVKMKEKGDIPEGYSVSREKKERFSLILESASTNQTSMYLCASSLAGSYNEQYFGPGTRLTVT.

In this sample, this clonotype is large. The chain couples TRBV11-2 to TRBJ2-1, with D possibly being TRBD1 or TRBD2 (5 bases each). This CDR3 comprises 12 residues. Germline CDR1 reads SGHAT; CDR2 reads FQNNGV. V gave up 4 bases and J gave up 8 bases, with 9 bases separating them. Here the CDR3 reads CASSWGSYEQFF. CDR3 nucleotides: TGTGCCAGCAGCTGGGGGAGTTATGAGCAGTTCTTC.

In its sample, this clonotype ranks as medium-sized. This chain uses TRBV7-6 with TRBJ2-5; no firm D call. This CDR3 spans 12 amino acids. From germline, CDR1 is SGHVS and CDR2 FNYEAQ. V gave up 3 bases and J gave up 7 bases, with 9 bases separating them. CDR3 bases: TGTGCCAGCAGCTTCCCCCCCGGGACCCAGTACTTC. Amino acid sequence: CASSFPPGTQYF.

J is TRBJ2-1 and V is TRBV10-3; D possibly uses TRBD1 or TRBD2 (5 bases each). Trimming took off 2 bases at V and 8 bases at J, with 22 bases between the two ends. CDR1 ENHRY and CDR2 SYGVKD come from the germline V gene. The length of the CDR3 is 17 residues. The CDR3 DNA reads TGTGCCATCAGTGAGGGTACGACAGTGGGCTTCGGGGATGAGCAGTTCTTC. Translation: CAISEGTTVGFGDEQFF.

This clonotype is judged large (0.1 to 1%). The V and J genes are TRBV5-1 and TRBJ2-2, with no clear D. This CDR3 has 14 amino acids. Trimming shortened V by 4 bases and J by 3 bases, and 10 bases separated the two germline ends. The germline V gene has CDR1 SGHRS and CDR2 YFSETQ. This chain's CDR3 is CASSPGSYTGELFF. The CDR3 DNA reads TGCGCCAGCAGCCCTGGATCTTACACCGGGGAGCTGTTTTTT. Based on the CDR3 plus reference TRBV5-1 and TRBJ2-2, the full variable domain is KAGVTQTPRYLIKTRGQQVTLSCSPISGHRSVSWYQQTPGQGLQFLFEYFSETQRNKGNFPGRFSGRQFSNSRSEMNVSTLELGDSALYLCASSPGSYTGELFFGEGSRLTVL.

By share of the sample, this clonotype is large. V gene TRBV10-2 combines with J gene TRBJ2-7; TRBD2 aligns across 12 bases. The CDR3 is 14 amino acids. CDR1 is WSHSY and CDR2 is SAAADI in the germline V gene. The V and J ends lost 4 bases and 5 bases, in that order; junction bases with no gene match: 3. CDR3 sequence reads: CASSGTSGDNEQYF. The CDR3 DNA follows: TGCGCCAGCAGTGGGACTAGCGGGGACAACGAGCAGTACTTC.

A few counts support this clonotype. The chain joins TRBV10-3 to TRBJ2-2; no clear D gene. The V end was cut by 6 bases, the J end by 6 bases, with 5 bases between. The CDR3 contains 11 residues. CDR1 and CDR2 from the germline V gene are ENHRY and SYGVKD. The CDR3 DNA is TGTGCCATCAGCCTCTCCGGGGAGCTGTTTTTT. Amino acids: CAISLSGELFF.

Relative to its sample, this clonotype is large. The chain links TRBV18 to TRBJ1-1; 8 bases match TRBD1. Germline CDR1 and CDR2: KGHSH and LQKENI. The CDR3 spans 18 residues. The trim removed 6 bases at V and 0 bases at J, leaving 15 bases unmatched. DNA for the CDR3: TGTGCCAGCTCCGTGGGCGAAGGACAGGGCCTTATGAACACTGAAGCTTTCTTT. Protein sequence: CASSVGEGQGLMNTEAFF.

This clonotype is judged large. This chain uses TRBV7-9 with TRBJ2-7, with 8 bases aligning to TRBD1. The V segment lost 6 bases and the J segment 5 bases; nucleotides outside the gene matches: 15. This CDR3 comprises 16 residues. Germline V gene lookup returns CDR1 SEHNR and CDR2 FQNEAQ (reference sequence). The CDR3 region has the DNA TGTGCCAGCAGAAGACAGGGGCGAAATGAGGCTCACGAGCAGTACTTC. Translated: CASRRQGRNEAHEQYF.

This clonotype occurred a few times. This may be a read error, as it is one base from a much larger clone. The CDR3 nucleotides are TGTGCCAGCCCAGACAGGGGAGGGTATGGCTACACCTTC. It specifies CASPDRGGYGYTF. The gene calls are TRBV2 and TRBJ1-2, with 8 bases identical to TRBD1. V lost 8 bases, J lost 5 bases, and 7 bases stayed unmatched. The germline V gene has CDR1 SNHLY and CDR2 FYNNEI. This CDR3 region has 13 residues.

By sample fraction, this clonotype is large. This chain joins TRBV29-1 and TRBJ1-2; D gene uncertain. The CDR3 consists of 17 residues. The germline V gene has CDR1 SQVTM and CDR2 ANQGSEA. V lost 4 bases to trimming and J lost 0 bases, with 21 bases between them. In DNA, the CDR3 is TGCAGCGTTGCACCCTCAGGAGCCCCCGGTTCTAACTATGGCTACACCTTC. This codes for CSVAPSGAPGSNYGYTF.

This clonotype ranks as large (0.1 to 1%). V and J are TRBV7-9 and TRBJ2-3; 8 bases line up with TRBD2. Unmatched junction bases numbered 16, after V lost 5 bases and J lost 0 bases. The germline V gene has CDR1 SEHNR and CDR2 FQNEAQ (reference sequence). The CDR3 loop spans 19 amino acids. The CDR3 loop is CASSGSGGPIGSSTDTQYF. The CDR3 bases are TGTGCCAGCAGCGGAAGCGGGGGCCCTATTGGTTCAAGCACAGATACGCAGTATTTT.

This clonotype is medium-sized in the sample. The chain couples TRBV19 to TRBJ2-7; 12 bases are shared with TRBD2. Trimming cost V 5 bases and J 6 bases; bases outside gene matches: 14. Germline loops: CDR1 LNHDA, CDR2 SQIVND (reference sequence). This CDR3 comprises 17 residues. CDR3 protein: CASSGRQRTSGIVEQYF. CDR3 sequence (DNA): TGTGCCAGTAGTGGAAGACAAAGGACTAGCGGGATCGTCGAGCAGTACTTC. The whole variable domain, remainder taken from reference TRBV19 and TRBJ2-7, is DGGITQSPKYLFRKEGQNVTLSCEQNLNHDAMYWYRQDPGQGLRLIYYSQIVNDFQKGDIAEGYSVSREKKESFPLTVTSAQKNPTAFYLCASSGRQRTSGIVEQYFGPGTRLTVT.

By sample fraction, this clonotype is large. This chain connects TRBV9 to TRBJ2-3; 7 nucleotides align to TRBD1. The germline gives CDR1 SGDLS, CDR2 YYNGEE. V was clipped by 4 bases and J by 4 bases; unmatched bases: 9. The CDR3 has 15 residues. CDR3 residues: CASSQRGGASDTQYF. The CDR3, as DNA: TGTGCCAGCAGCCAAAGAGGGGGCGCCTCAGATACGCAGTATTTT.

V is TRBV12-3 or TRBV12-4 and J is TRBJ2-7; 7 nucleotides line up with TRBD1. The CDR3 is 13 amino acids. V shed 5 bases and J 2 bases; nucleotides not matched to a gene: 3. CDR3 DNA sequence: TGTGCCAGCAGTCCCGACAGGGCCTACGAGCAGTACTTC. This encodes CASSPDRAYEQYF.

This clonotype rates as hyperexpanded. CDR3 DNA sequence: TGTGCCAGCAGCTCCCGAGGGAGAGCGCCAGATACGCAGTATTTT. Translation: CASSSRGRAPDTQYF. The V and J genes are TRBV7-2 and TRBJ2-3; D is possibly TRBD2 (5 bases). Trimming left V 4 bases short and J 4 bases short, with 15 bases between. Germline V gene sequence: CDR1 SGHTA, CDR2 FQGNSA. The CDR3 covers 15 residues.

In this sample, this clonotype is medium-sized. J is TRBJ1-2 and V is TRBV7-3; D not resolved. The CDR3 is 13 residues long. Per the germline V gene, CDR1 is SGHTA and CDR2 is FQGTGA. V shed 4 bases and J shed 7 bases, with 13 bases lying between them. The CDR3 DNA follows: TGTGCCAGCAGCTCAATCGGGCTTTTTGGCTACACCTTC. Amino acids: CASSSIGLFGYTF.

The chain combines TRBV2 with TRBJ2-3; 9 bases are shared with TRBD2. The CDR3 totals 16 residues. CDR1 and CDR2 from the germline V gene are SNHLY and FYNNEI. Unmatched junction bases numbered 10, after V lost 5 bases and J lost 4 bases. Here the CDR3 DNA reads TGTGCCAGCAGTAACCAAGCGGGGGGCGCTTCAGATACGCAGTATTTT. Its protein is CASSNQAGGASDTQYF. Complete variable domain (other parts from reference TRBV2 and TRBJ2-3): EPEVTQTPSHQVTQMGQEVILRCVPISNHLYFYWYRQILGQKVEFLVSFYNNEISEKSEIFDDQFSVERPDGSNFTLKIRSTKLEDSAMYFCASSNQAGGASDTQYFGPGTRLTVL.

In its sample, this clonotype ranks as large. This chain joins TRBV2 and TRBJ1-2, with TRBD1 matching 8 bases. CDR3 length: 13 amino acids. V shed 8 bases and J 5 bases; nucleotides not matched to a gene: 7. Germline assignment: CDR1 SNHLY and CDR2 FYNNEI. The chain's CDR3 is CASLDRGGYGYTF. CDR3 sequence (DNA): TGTGCCAGCCTAGACAGGGGAGGGTATGGCTACACCTTC.

By frequency in the sample, this clonotype is large. The chain employs TRBV18 and TRBJ2-7, with TRBD1 matching over 8 bases. In germline, CDR1 is KGHSH, CDR2 LQKENI. The trim removed 3 bases at V and 1 base at J, leaving 8 bases unmatched. The CDR3 contains 16 residues. The chain's CDR3 is CASSPKDRAASYEQYF. CDR3 nucleotides: TGTGCCAGCTCACCGAAGGACAGGGCCGCTTCCTACGAGCAGTACTTC.

This clonotype is judged large (0.1 to 1%). The chain links TRBV11-2 to TRBJ2-5; 12 bases map to TRBD2. The CDR3 sequence is 15 residues long. The V and J ends lost 5 bases and 4 bases, in that order; junction bases with no gene match: 5. The germline V gene has CDR1 SGHAT and CDR2 FQNNGV. This CDR3 is CASSPSGGARETQYF. CDR3 nucleotides: TGTGCCAGCAGCCCTAGCGGGGGGGCCCGAGAGACCCAGTACTTC.

To note about this clonotype: No DNA is shown, since the ends of the CDR3 on it are uncertain; the CDR3 is the one TCRdb lists. The rearrangement uses TRBV20-1 and TRBJ2-3; the table calls TRBD1, which could not be checked here. The germline V gene encodes CDR1 DFQATT and CDR2 SNEGSKA (reference sequence). The CDR3 length equals 16 residues, ends included. CDR3 sequence: CSARDRVGLGTDTQYF.

This clonotype is classed as medium-sized (0.01 to 0.1%). In DNA form, the CDR3 reads TGTGCCAGCAGTTTATACAGAAATGAAAAACTGTTTTTT. It codes for CASSLYRNEKLFF. This sequence joins TRBV28 and TRBJ1-4; D is ambiguous. Germline values: CDR1 MDHEN, CDR2 SYDVKM. V dropped 1 base and J dropped 5 bases, with 5 bases sitting between them. This CDR3 has 13 amino acids. The whole variable domain, remainder taken from reference TRBV28 and TRBJ1-4, is DVKVTQSSRYLVKRTGEKVFLECVQDMDHENMFWYRQDPGLGLRLIYFSYDVKMKEKGDIPEGYSVSREKKERFSLILESASTNQTSMYLCASSLYRNEKLFFGSGTQLSVL.

This clonotype is categorized as large (0.1 to 1%). The J gene is TRBJ1-4, the V gene TRBV7-2; D might be TRBD1 (6 bases). V was pared by 3 bases and J by 7 bases, with 15 bases between. This CDR3 is built from 15 residues. Germline loops: CDR1 SGHTA, CDR2 FQGNSA. The CDR3 here is CASSFGSGTIEKLFF. The CDR3 DNA is TGTGCCAGCAGCTTTGGTTCCGGGACAATTGAAAAACTGTTTTTT. Variable domain in full (rest from reference TRBV7-2 and TRBJ1-4): GAGVSQSPSNKVTEKGKDVELRCDPISGHTALYWYRQSLGQGLEFLIYFQGNSAPDKSGLPSDRFSAERTGGSVSTLTIQRTQQEDSAVYLCASSFGSGTIEKLFFGSGTQLSVL.